A selection of T cell receptor beta chains follows, all from one sample in a study of blood T cell repertoires in COVID-19. The data were produced by immunoSEQ multiplex PCR, yet TCRdb's version contains in-frame clones alone and is incomplete. The sample gives fewer than 200,000 clones, approximately 87% of which show up once; about a fifth is in the top ten. Material for sequencing was peripheral blood. The receptors derive from a man aged 70-80 years with active or convalescent COVID-19. Both conserved end residues are part of each CDR3. A D gene is named only where the DNA matches it firmly. The size of a clone is reported for some rows only, either as once, few or many, or as a class for expanded clones.

v_gene	d_gene	abundance	j_gene	CDR3nt	CDR3aa
TRBV4-1	.	.	TRBJ1-6	TGCGCCAGCAGCTGGGACATCGTCTCACCCCTCCACTTT	CASSWDIVSPLHF
TRBV5-1	TRBD2	.	TRBJ2-7	TGCGCCAGCAGCGCAGCGGGAGATGCCTACGAGCAGTACTTC	CASSAAGDAYEQYF
TRBV9	.	.	TRBJ2-5	TGTGCCAGCAGCGTCGACAGGGGAGGGCAGACCCAGTACTTC	CASSVDRGGQTQYF
TRBV29-1	TRBD2	.	TRBJ2-7	TGCAGCGTTGCGGGGGGAAAGGGTTCCGGCTTCTACGAGCAGTACTTC	CSVAGGKGSGFYEQYF
TRBV18	.	.	TRBJ2-4	TGTGCCAGTCCTGCTTGGGCAGGGGCCCACATTCAGTACTTC	CASPAWAGAHIQYF
TRBV18	TRBD1	.	TRBJ1-5	TGTGCCAGCTCACACGGGACAGGCAATCAGCCCCAGCATTTT	CASSHGTGNQPQHF
TRBV2	TRBD2	.	TRBJ2-7	TGTGCCGGGACCCGGGACTATGGTTACGAGCAGTACTTC	CAGTRDYGYEQYF
TRBV4-1	.	once	TRBJ1-4	TGCGCCAGCAGCCAAGAGGTAGCCCCAACTAATGAAAAACTGTTTTTT	CASSQEVAPTNEKLFF
TRBV9	TRBD2	.	TRBJ2-7	TGTGCCAGCAGCGTAGCTAGGACTAGCGGTAACTACGAGCAGTACTTC	CASSVARTSGNYEQYF
TRBV29-1	.	few	TRBJ1-3	TGCAGCGCGGGGGTAGGGTTCGGGACATCTGGAAACACCATATATTTT	CSAGVGFGTSGNTIYF
TRBV5-8	.	once	TRBJ1-4	TGTGCCAGCAGCTGGGGTAGGGGACTCGGTGAAAAACTGTTTTTT	CASSWGRGLGEKLFF
TRBV29-1	TRBD2	.	TRBJ2-3	TGCAGCGTTGGACTAGCGGGAGGCCGCCTCCCAGATACGCAGTATTTT	CSVGLAGGRLPDTQYF
TRBV6-1	TRBD1	.	TRBJ2-7	TGTGCCAGCAGTGAGGCCGGGACAGGATTCGACGAGCAGTACTTC	CASSEAGTGFDEQYF
TRBV12-3/TRBV12-4	TRBD2	.	TRBJ2-7	TGTGCCAGCAGTTATAGCGGGGTTTACGAGCAGTACTTC	CASSYSGVYEQYF
TRBV6-5	.	.	TRBJ2-7	TGTGCCAGCAGTTCCGCGGGGCAGGGAGGCTCCTACGAGCAGTACTTC	CASSSAGQGGSYEQYF
TRBV18	.	.	TRBJ1-1	TGTGCCAGCTCACCAGGGGAGACAATTGAAGCTTTCTTT	CASSPGETIEAFF
TRBV6-6	TRBD2	.	TRBJ2-7	TGTGCCAGCACCACGGGGAGCGGGAGGGCCGAGCAGTACTTC	CASTTGSGRAEQYF
TRBV7-8	.	.	TRBJ1-2	TGTGCCAGCAGCTTAGCGGTACGGGACTATGGCTACACCTTC	CASSLAVRDYGYTF
TRBV4-3	.	.	TRBJ1-5	TGCGCCAGCAGCCAAGAAGGGCAGGGGTATCAGCCCCAGCATTTT	CASSQEGQGYQPQHF
TRBV30	.	.	TRBJ1-1	TGTGCAGTTGAACCCCCAGGGGCTGAAGCTTTCTTT	CAVEPPGAEAFF
TRBV6-2/TRBV6-3	.	.	TRBJ2-7	TGTGCCAGCAGTTACGCCAGCGCCTACGAGCAGTACTTC	CASSYASAYEQYF
TRBV11-2	.	.	TRBJ1-2	TGTGCCAGCAGCTTAGACGGGAGCTATGGCTACACCTTC	CASSLDGSYGYTF
TRBV5-1	.	.	TRBJ1-1	TGCGCCAGCAGCTCCCTCGGTGGAGAAACTGAAGCTTTCTTT	CASSSLGGETEAFF
TRBV29-1	.	.	TRBJ1-5	TGCAGCGTTGGGGCAGGCAATCAGCCCCAGCATTTT	CSVGAGNQPQHF
TRBV28	.	.	TRBJ1-5	TGTGCCAGCAGCACTACCCCGGGGTTACCCCAGCATTTT	CASSTTPGLPQHF
TRBV2	.	.	TRBJ2-4	TGTGCCAGCAGTCGCAGCCCTGGTACAGTAGCCAAAAACATTCAGTACTTC	CASSRSPGTVAKNIQYF
TRBV10-3	TRBD1	.	TRBJ1-4	TGTGCCATCAGTGAGAGCTCGGTCGGGACAGGGATTAATGAAAAACTGTTTTTT	CAISESSVGTGINEKLFF
TRBV4-2	.	.	TRBJ2-2	TGTGCCAGCAGCCAGTCGGGGGTTATGAACACCGGGGAGCTGTTTTTT	CASSQSGVMNTGELFF
TRBV15	TRBD2	.	TRBJ2-7	TGTGCCACCAGCAGAGACCTGACTAGCGCGGGAAGGGTCCACGAGCAGTACTTC	CATSRDLTSAGRVHEQYF
TRBV7-3	.	.	TRBJ2-1	TGTGCCAGCAGCCGGGCGGGCGGGATTCTCAATGAGCAGTTCTTC	CASSRAGGILNEQFF
TRBV3-1/TRBV3-2	.	.	TRBJ1-1	TGTGCCAGCACCCTTCTGCAGGGCAGGGCTGAAGCTTTCTTT	CASTLLQGRAEAFF
TRBV5-1	TRBD1	.	TRBJ2-5	TGCGCCAGCAGCTTGGTGGCAGGGGGCCAAGAGACCCAGTACTTC	CASSLVAGGQETQYF
TRBV7-2	TRBD2	.	TRBJ2-7	TGTGCCAGCAGCTCGGGACTAGCGATAACCTACGAGCAGTACTTC	CASSSGLAITYEQYF
TRBV4-3	TRBD1	.	TRBJ1-4	TGCGCCAGCAGCCGCCAGACAGGGGGCTATGCAACTAATGAAAAACTGTTTTTT	CASSRQTGGYATNEKLFF
TRBV6-6	TRBD1	.	TRBJ1-6	TGTGCCAGCAGACAAAATCTAGGGGGCAATTCACCCCTCCACTTT	CASRQNLGGNSPLHF
TRBV28	.	few	TRBJ2-5	TGTGCCAGCAGTTCATCCGGGATGCATAAAGAGACCCAGTACTTC	CASSSSGMHKETQYF
TRBV7-2	.	.	TRBJ2-5	TGTGCCAGCAGCCTAGGAGGGCTAGCGTTCCAAGAGACCCAGTACTTC	CASSLGGLAFQETQYF
TRBV5-1	.	.	TRBJ2-7	TGCGCCAGCAGCCCCGGACTGATAGGGCCCTACGAGCAGTACTTC	CASSPGLIGPYEQYF
TRBV7-2	TRBD2	.	TRBJ2-3	TGTGCCAGCAGCTTAGAGACTAGCGGGGGGACTCAGCTCACAGATACGCAGTATTTT	CASSLETSGGTQLTDTQYF
TRBV18	.	.	TRBJ1-5	TGTGCCAGCTCACCACGTGTGCACAGGTTGGGCAATCAGCCCCAGCATTTT	CASSPRVHRLGNQPQHF
TRBV19	.	.	TRBJ2-1	TGTGCCAGTAGTATCAACAATGAGCAGTTCTTC	CASSINNEQFF